A selection of T cell receptor beta chains follows, all from one sample in a study of T-cell memory formation after mild COVID-19. TCRdb passed the 5' RACE reads through MiXCR, listing each CDR3 protein once. This table has about 110,000 distinct CDR3 sequences, about 24% appearing once. Input material: PBMCs or a T cell subset sorted from them (not recorded which). These receptors all come from a man between 18 and 35 years old who had mild COVID-19 (a few samples of this study predate the infection). Cell type and time point are not known. CDR3s include the opening cysteine and the closing phenylalanine or tryptophan. Fields, in order: J gene, D gene, V gene, clone size, CDR3 DNA, CDR3 protein. The D gene is left open where the match is weak. For some rows the clone size is stated as once, few or many, or as a class when expanded; others skip it.

>TRBJ2-3|-|TRBV7-9|few
TGTGCCAGCGTCCGGCAGGCCGGTACGCAGTATTTT
CASVRQAGTQYF
>TRBJ2-3|-|TRBV7-6|-
TGTGCCAGCAGCCTGGCCTTGTCACAGGGAATTACAGATACGCAGTATTTT
CASSLALSQGITDTQYF
>TRBJ1-5|-|TRBV3-1|few
TGTGCCAGCAGCCAAGATCCGCATCAGCCCCAGCATTTT
CASSQDPHQPQHF
>TRBJ1-1|TRBD1|TRBV7-3|-
TGTGCCAGCAAGGACAGGTTGAACACTGAAGCTTTCTTT
CASKDRLNTEAFF
>TRBJ2-7|TRBD2|TRBV9|few
TGTGCCAGCAGTGACTCGGGACTAGCGGGGGTTGAGCAGTACTTC
CASSDSGLAGVEQYF
>TRBJ2-1|-|TRBV29-1|-
TGCAGCGTTGAAGGTCACCGCGGTTTGTTGCCTGTCGATGAGCAGTTCTTC
CSVEGHRGLLPVDEQFF
>TRBJ2-3|TRBD1|TRBV28|few
TGTGCCAGCAGTTACCGGGACAGCAGCACAGATACGCAGTATTTT
CASSYRDSSTDTQYF
>TRBJ2-7|TRBD1|TRBV12-3/TRBV12-4|-
TGTGCCAGCAGTTTAGCCGGGACAGGGAACGACGAGCAGTACTTC
CASSLAGTGNDEQYF
>TRBJ2-5|-|TRBV7-9|-
TGTGCCAGCAGCTTAGCGATCCAGAAAGAGACCCAGTACTTC
CASSLAIQKETQYF
>TRBJ2-7|-|TRBV6-5|few
TGTGCCAGCAGTTACTCAGACTCCGAGCAGTACTTC
CASSYSDSEQYF
>TRBJ2-1|-|TRBV11-2|few
TGTGCCAGCAGCCTCCCCCGGGGGAATGAGCAGTTCTTC
CASSLPRGNEQFF
>TRBJ2-3|TRBD1|TRBV7-8|-
TGTGCCAGCAGCCAGACAGGACAGGGGACAGATACGCAGTATTTT
CASSQTGQGTDTQYF
>TRBJ1-2|-|TRBV7-9|many
TGTGCCAGCAGCTTAGATGCCCTACGGAACTATGGCTACACCTTC
CASSLDALRNYGYTF
>TRBJ2-7|TRBD1|TRBV4-2|few
TGTGCCAGCAGCCAAGATGGACAGGGGGCTGTCAAGTTCTACGAGCAGTACTTC
CASSQDGQGAVKFYEQYF
>TRBJ2-5|-|TRBV7-2|-
TGTGCCAGCAGCTCCCCGGATGTAGAAGAGACCCAGTACTTC
CASSSPDVEETQYF
>TRBJ2-3|-|TRBV10-3|-
TGTGCCATCAGTGAGGGTCCCACAGATACGCAGTATTTT
CAISEGPTDTQYF
>TRBJ2-3|-|TRBV7-3|once
TGTGCCAGCACCGTAGATGGTGCCACAGATACGCAGTATTTT
CASTVDGATDTQYF
>TRBJ2-7|-|TRBV4-3|few
TGCGCCAGCAGCCAAGATTCGTCGCGCTCCTACGAGCAGTACTTC
CASSQDSSRSYEQYF
>TRBJ2-2|TRBD2|TRBV12-3/TRBV12-4|few
TGTGCCAGCAGGAGTAGCGGGGGGTACACCGGGGAGCTGTTTTTT
CASRSSGGYTGELFF
>TRBJ1-2|TRBD1|TRBV6-6|-
TGTGCCAGCAGTTACGACAGGGCTGGCTACACCTTC
CASSYDRAGYTF
>TRBJ1-1|-|TRBV14|-
TGTGCCAGCAGCCGAGTGAACACTGAAGCTTTCTTT
CASSRVNTEAFF
>TRBJ2-1|TRBD2|TRBV28|few
TGTGCCAGCGGGACTAGCGGTAACAATGAGCAGTTCTTC
CASGTSGNNEQFF
>TRBJ2-3|TRBD1|TRBV29-1|few
TGCAGCGTTGACCGGACAGGGGGGCACACAGATACGCAGTATTTT
CSVDRTGGHTDTQYF
>TRBJ1-3|-|TRBV10-2|-
TGCGCCAGCAGCCTGGGGCCCTCTGGAAACACCATATATTTT
CASSLGPSGNTIYF
>TRBJ2-7|-|TRBV29-1|-
TGCAGCGTTGGGTACGGGGAATACGAGCAGTACTTC
CSVGYGEYEQYF
>TRBJ2-3|-|TRBV2|few
TGTGCCAGCCCCGCGATGGGACCTCGCACAGATACGCAGTATTTT
CASPAMGPRTDTQYF
>TRBJ1-3|-|TRBV12-3/TRBV12-4|few
TGTGCCAGCAGCAACTCTGGAAACACCATATATTTT
CASSNSGNTIYF
>TRBJ2-2|TRBD2|TRBV6-6|-
TGTGCCAGCAGTTATATACTAGCGGGGGGCGGAACCAACACCGGGGAGCTGTTTTTT
CASSYILAGGGTNTGELFF
>TRBJ2-3|-|TRBV7-9|few
TGTGCCAGCAGCTTAGTAGTTATTGGCCCAGATACGCAGTATTTT
CASSLVVIGPDTQYF
>TRBJ2-5|-|TRBV19|few
TGTGCCAGTAGTACCCCGCCGGCCAGCCAGTACTTC
CASSTPPASQYF
>TRBJ1-1|-|TRBV14|-
TGTGCCAGCAGCCCCCGTAATTCCCTGAACACTGAAGCTTTCTTT
CASSPRNSLNTEAFF
>TRBJ1-3|-|TRBV12-3/TRBV12-4|-
TGTGCCAGCAGTTTAGTCCTATCTGGAAACACCATATATTTT
CASSLVLSGNTIYF
>TRBJ2-5|-|TRBV6-4|-
TGTGCCAGCGGGCCCCAACAGGCGGACCAAGAGACCCAGTACTTC
CASGPQQADQETQYF
>TRBJ2-5|TRBD2|TRBV5-1|few
TGCGCCAGCAGCTTGGCCTTAGCGGGGGGGCCCGGAGAGACCCAGTACTTC
CASSLALAGGPGETQYF
>TRBJ2-2|TRBD2|TRBV9|-
TGTGCCAGCAGCCACCCACTAGCGGGGGGGCAGGTCACCGGGGAGCTGTTTTTT
CASSHPLAGGQVTGELFF
>TRBJ1-1|-|TRBV5-4|many
TGTGCCAGCAGCCGAGCGTCGGATTATACTGAAGCTTTCTTT
CASSRASDYTEAFF
>TRBJ1-6|-|TRBV11-3|-
TGTGCCAGCAGCTACCGGCGTAGGTGTTCACCCCTCCACTTT
CASSYRRRCSPLHF
>TRBJ1-2|-|TRBV5-1|-
TGCGCCAGCAGCTTGGTAAAAGGCCCACTTTATGGCTACACCTTC
CASSLVKGPLYGYTF
>TRBJ1-1|-|TRBV13|few
TGTGCCAGCAGCCTGAGGACATATGGGTATGAAGCTTTCTTT
CASSLRTYGYEAFF
>TRBJ1-1|-|TRBV4-1|few
TGCGCCAGCAGCCAAGGACAGAGCCTCAACACTGAAGCTTTCTTT
CASSQGQSLNTEAFF
>TRBJ2-5|TRBD1|TRBV6-5|few
TGTGCCAGCAGTTCGCCCCGGACAGGAACCAAAGAGACCCAGTACTTC
CASSSPRTGTKETQYF
>TRBJ1-1|-|TRBV6-2/TRBV6-3|-
TGTGCCAGCAGTTGGGTTGTGAACACTGAAGCTTTCTTT
CASSWVVNTEAFF
>TRBJ2-2|-|TRBV20-1|few
TGCAGTGCTAGGCCTCGAAACACCGGGGAGCTGTTTTTT
CSARPRNTGELFF